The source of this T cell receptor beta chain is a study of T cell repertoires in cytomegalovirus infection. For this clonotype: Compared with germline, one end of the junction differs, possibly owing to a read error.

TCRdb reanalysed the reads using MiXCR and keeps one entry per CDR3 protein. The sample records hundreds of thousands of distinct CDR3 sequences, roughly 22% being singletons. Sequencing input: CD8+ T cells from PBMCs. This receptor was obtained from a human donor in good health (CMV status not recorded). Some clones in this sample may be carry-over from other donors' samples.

CDR3 DNA sequence: TGTGCCAGCAGTCAACGGGTCCCTCAGGCACATGATACGCTGTATTTT. Translated, it gives CASSQRVPQAHDTLYF. The chain uses TRBV7-9 and TRBJ2-3, with D hard to call. The germline CDR1 and CDR2 sequences are SEHNR and FQNEAQ (reference sequence). The CDR3 length is 16 residues.